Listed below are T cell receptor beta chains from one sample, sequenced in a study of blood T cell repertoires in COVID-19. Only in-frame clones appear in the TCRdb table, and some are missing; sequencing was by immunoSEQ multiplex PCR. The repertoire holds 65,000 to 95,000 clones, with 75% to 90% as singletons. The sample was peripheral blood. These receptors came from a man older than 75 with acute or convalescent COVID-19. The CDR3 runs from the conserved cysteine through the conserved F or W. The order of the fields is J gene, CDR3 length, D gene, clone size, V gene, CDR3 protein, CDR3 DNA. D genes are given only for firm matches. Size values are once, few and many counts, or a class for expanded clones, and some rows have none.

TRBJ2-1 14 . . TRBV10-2 CASSEQLPYNEQFF TGCGCCAGCAGTGAGCAACTACCGTACAATGAGCAGTTCTTC
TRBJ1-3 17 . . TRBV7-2 CASSFDSRTEKGNTIYF TGTGCCAGCAGCTTCGATTCCCGGACAGAGAAGGGAAACACCATATATTTT
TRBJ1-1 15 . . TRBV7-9 CASSLARSMISEAFF TGTGCCAGCAGCTTAGCTCGGTCGATGATATCTGAAGCTTTCTTT
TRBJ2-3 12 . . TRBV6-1 CASSEAGAAQYF TGTGCCAGCAGTGAAGCAGGGGCGGCGCAGTATTTT
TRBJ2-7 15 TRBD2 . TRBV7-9 CASSLSGLAGAEQYF TGTGCCAGCAGCTTATCGGGACTAGCGGGAGCCGAGCAGTACTTC
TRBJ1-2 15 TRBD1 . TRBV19 CASSDRQGARYGYTF TGTGCCAGTAGTGACCGACAGGGGGCACGCTATGGCTACACCTTC
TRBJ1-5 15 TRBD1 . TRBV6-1 CASSESRGRLQPQHF TGTGCCAGCAGTGAAAGCAGGGGGCGCCTCCAGCCCCAGCATTTT
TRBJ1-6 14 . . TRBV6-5 CASRQGSYNSPLHF TGTGCCAGCAGACAGGGCTCCTATAATTCACCCCTCCACTTT
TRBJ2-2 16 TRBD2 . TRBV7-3 CASSPPSGSVTGELFF TGTGCCAGCAGCCCTCCTAGCGGGAGTGTCACCGGGGAGCTGTTTTTT
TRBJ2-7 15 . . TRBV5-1 CASSYGGTASYEQYF TGCGCCAGCAGCTATGGGGGGACTGCCTCCTACGAGCAGTACTTC
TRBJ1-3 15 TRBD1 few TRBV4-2 CASSQVGGNGNTIYF TGTGCCAGCAGCCAAGTAGGGGGCAATGGAAACACCATATATTTT
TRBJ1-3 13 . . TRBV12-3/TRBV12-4 CASSSRTGNTIYF TGTGCCAGCAGTTCCCGTACTGGAAACACCATATATTTT
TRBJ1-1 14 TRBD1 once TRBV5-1 CASSLGQGYTEAFF TGCGCCAGCAGCTTGGGACAGGGGTACACTGAAGCTTTCTTT
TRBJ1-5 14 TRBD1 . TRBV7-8 CASSLMTGNQPQHF TGTGCCAGCAGCTTAATGACAGGGAATCAGCCCCAGCATTTT
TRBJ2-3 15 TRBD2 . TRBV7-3 CASSLSGSRTDTQYF TGTGCCAGCAGCCTTAGCGGGAGTCGGACAGATACGCAGTATTTT
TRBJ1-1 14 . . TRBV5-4 CASSTQGLNTEAFF TGTGCCAGCAGCACACAGGGCCTGAACACTGAAGCTTTCTTT
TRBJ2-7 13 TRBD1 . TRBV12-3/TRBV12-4 CASKGQGLYEQYF TGTGCCAGCAAGGGACAGGGTCTATACGAGCAGTACTTC
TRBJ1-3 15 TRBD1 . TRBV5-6 CASSPDRGLGNTIYF TGTGCCAGCAGCCCGGACAGGGGGCTGGGAAACACCATATATTTT
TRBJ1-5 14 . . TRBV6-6 CASSYGEDNQPQHF TGTGCCAGCAGTTACGGGGAGGACAATCAGCCCCAGCATTTT
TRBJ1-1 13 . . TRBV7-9 CASSPGPIPEAFF TGTGCCAGCAGCCCCGGTCCCATTCCTGAAGCTTTCTTT
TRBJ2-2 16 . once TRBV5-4 CASSFGYSGNTGELFF TGTGCCAGCAGCTTCGGCTATAGCGGGAACACCGGGGAGCTGTTTTTT
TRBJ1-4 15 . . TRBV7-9 CASSLGGGMNEKLFF TGTGCCAGCAGCTTAGGGGGCGGAATGAATGAAAAACTGTTTTTT
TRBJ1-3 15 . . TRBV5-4 CASSLDFSSGNTIYF TGTGCCAGCAGCTTGGACTTTTCCTCTGGAAACACCATATATTTT
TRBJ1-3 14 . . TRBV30 CAWSRGSTGNTIYF TGTGCCTGGTCAAGGGGTAGTACTGGAAACACCATATATTTT
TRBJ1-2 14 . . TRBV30 CAWSYSARGYGYTF TGTGCCTGGAGTTACTCGGCGAGAGGCTATGGCTACACCTTC
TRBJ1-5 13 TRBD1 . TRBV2 CATGTAPNQPQHF TGTGCCACAGGGACAGCTCCGAATCAGCCCCAGCATTTT
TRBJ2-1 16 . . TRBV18 CASSPQPKNSYNEQFF TGTGCCAGCTCACCACAGCCTAAAAACTCCTACAATGAGCAGTTCTTC
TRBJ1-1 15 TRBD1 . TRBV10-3 CAISHRDRGQPEAFF TGTGCCATCAGCCACCGGGACAGGGGACAACCTGAAGCTTTCTTT
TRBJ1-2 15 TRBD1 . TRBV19 CASSVGQGDNYGYTF TGTGCCAGTAGTGTCGGACAGGGGGATAACTATGGCTACACCTTC
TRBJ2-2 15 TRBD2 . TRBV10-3 CAIRGGTINTGELFF TGTGCCATCCGGGGGGGGACAATAAACACCGGGGAGCTGTTTTTT
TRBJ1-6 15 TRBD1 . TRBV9 CASSVTGEYQSPLHF TGTGCCAGCAGCGTCACAGGGGAGTATCAATCACCCCTCCACTTT
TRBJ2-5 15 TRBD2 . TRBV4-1 CASSPPRTSRETQYF TGCGCCAGCAGCCCCCCACGGACTAGCAGAGAGACCCAGTACTTC